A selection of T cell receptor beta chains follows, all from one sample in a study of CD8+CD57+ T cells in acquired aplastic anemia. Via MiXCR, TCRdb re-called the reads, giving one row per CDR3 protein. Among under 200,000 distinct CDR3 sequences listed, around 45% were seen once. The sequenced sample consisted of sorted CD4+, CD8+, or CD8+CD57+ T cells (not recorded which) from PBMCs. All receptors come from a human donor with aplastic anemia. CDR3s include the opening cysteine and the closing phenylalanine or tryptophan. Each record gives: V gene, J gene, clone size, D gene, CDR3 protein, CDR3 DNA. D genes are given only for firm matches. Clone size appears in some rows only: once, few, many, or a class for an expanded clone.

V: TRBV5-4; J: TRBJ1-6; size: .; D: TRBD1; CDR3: CASRDRGNNSPLHF; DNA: TGTGCCAGCAGGGACAGGGGAAATAATTCACCCCTCCACTTT
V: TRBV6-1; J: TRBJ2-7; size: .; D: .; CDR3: CASLSPGLSRQYF; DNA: TGTGCCAGCCTTAGCCCCGGGTTAAGCCGGCAGTACTTC
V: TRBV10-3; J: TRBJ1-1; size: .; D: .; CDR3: CAISAPNRAEAFF; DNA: TGTGCCATCAGTGCCCCAAATAGGGCTGAAGCTTTCTTT
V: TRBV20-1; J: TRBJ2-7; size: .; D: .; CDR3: CSARGTESSYEQYF; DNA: TGCAGTGCTAGAGGGACAGAGAGCTCCTACGAGCAGTACTTC
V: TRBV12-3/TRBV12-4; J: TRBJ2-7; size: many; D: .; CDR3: CASTDGTSRRYEQYF; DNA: TGTGCCAGCACCGACGGGACTTCCAGGCGCTACGAGCAGTACTTC
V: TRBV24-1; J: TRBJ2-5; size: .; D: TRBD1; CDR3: CATSDDRGGPKQETQYF; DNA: TGTGCCACCAGTGACGACAGGGGGGGTCCCAAACAAGAGACCCAGTACTTC
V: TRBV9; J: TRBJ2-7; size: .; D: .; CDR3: CASSVSAGISYEQYF; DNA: TGTGCCAGCAGCGTCTCCGCAGGGATTTCCTACGAGCAGTACTTC
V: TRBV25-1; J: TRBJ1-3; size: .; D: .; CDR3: CASRDALSGNTIYF; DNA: TGTGCCAGCCGGGATGCGCTCTCTGGAAACACCATATATTTT
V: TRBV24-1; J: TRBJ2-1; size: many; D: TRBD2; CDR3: CATSLSGRDEQFF; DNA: TGTGCCACCAGTCTTAGCGGGAGGGATGAGCAGTTCTTC
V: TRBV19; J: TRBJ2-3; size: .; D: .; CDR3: CASSQGFTDTQYF; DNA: TGTGCCAGTAGTCAGGGGTTCACAGATACGCAGTATTTT
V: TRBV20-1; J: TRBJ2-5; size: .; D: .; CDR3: CSARSSGETQYF; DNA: TGCAGTGCCCGGTCTAGTGGAGAGACCCAGTACTTC
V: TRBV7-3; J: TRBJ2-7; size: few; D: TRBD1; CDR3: CASSYRGSHYEQYF; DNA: TGTGCCAGCAGCTACAGGGGTTCCCACTACGAGCAGTACTTC
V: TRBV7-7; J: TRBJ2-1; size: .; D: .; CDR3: CASSLSLNGIGEQFF; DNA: TGTGCTAGCAGCCTCAGCTTAAACGGGATTGGTGAGCAGTTCTTC